The 25 T cell receptor beta chains in this list originate from one sample, sequenced in a study of T cells in Graves' hyperthyroidism and ophthalmopathy. Template material for amplifying TCR beta CDR3 regions consisted of RNA transcripts. RT-PCR in the first round (using the HTBI primer set) targeted the TCR CDR3. TCRdb itself ran the multiplex PCR reads through MiXCR, one entry per CDR3 protein. The table includes a few hundred thousand distinct CDR3 sequences, approximately 14% detected once. The source material was blood. The source of these receptors is a woman aged 18 to 35 with Graves' hyperthyroidism.

The sample holds many counts of this clonotype. Written as DNA, the CDR3 is TGTGCCATCAGTGAGGGGGAAGTTGGAAACACCATATATTTT. It yields the protein CAISEGEVGNTIYF. The chain recombines TRBV10-3 with TRBJ1-3; D is undetermined. The germline V and J ends were trimmed by 2 bases and 3 bases, with 8 bases remaining between them. The CDR3 spans 14 residues. The germline CDR1 and CDR2 sequences are ENHRY and SYGVKD.

This clonotype was observed many times. This chain links TRBV12-3 or TRBV12-4 with TRBJ2-7; maybe TRBD1 (6 bases). The ends were cut back, 5 bases at V and 4 bases at J, with 12 bases in the middle. The CDR3 is made up of 13 amino acids. CDR3 region: CASSRTEDYEQYF. For the CDR3, the DNA is TGTGCCAGCAGTCGGACAGAGGATTACGAGCAGTACTTC.

J is TRBJ2-2 and V is TRBV4-1; D is tentatively TRBD1 or TRBD2 (8 bases each). The CDR3 runs to 20 residues. Germline V CDR1 and CDR2: MGHRA, YSYEKL. The V end lost 1 base, the J end lost 4 bases, and 25 bases lay between the germline ends. The CDR3 protein is CASSQVQGAGAGGGTGELFF. The CDR3 DNA reads TGCGCCAGCAGCCAAGTCCAGGGGGCTGGGGCGGGAGGCGGCACCGGGGAGCTGTTTTTT.

This clonotype was seen at least ten times. This chain connects TRBV7-9 to TRBJ2-1; D is undetermined. The CDR3 is 13 residues long. The ends were cut back, 4 bases at V and 6 bases at J, with 10 bases in the middle. Germline V CDR1 and CDR2: SEHNR, FQNEAQ (reference sequence). CDR3 sequence reads: CASSYDPPNEQFF. In DNA form, the CDR3 reads TGTGCCAGCAGCTACGACCCCCCCAATGAGCAGTTCTTC.

V and J are TRBV19 and TRBJ2-5; 9 bases fit TRBD1. Per the germline V gene, CDR1 is LNHDA and CDR2 is SQIVND (reference sequence). With 8 bases clipped from V and 3 bases from J, the junction kept 19 bases outside the gene matches. The CDR3 has 18 amino acids. The CDR3 nucleotides read TGTGCCAGTTCGGGCCCCGTTCCGGGACAGGGTTGGGAAGAGACCCAGTACTTC. Amino acids: CASSGPVPGQGWEETQYF.

The sample holds many counts of this clonotype. V gene TRBV4-1 combines with J gene TRBJ2-7; D is uncertain. CDR1 and CDR2 (germline): MGHRA, YSYEKL. Trimming stripped 1 base from V and 2 bases from J, with 9 bases between. CDR3 length: 14 amino acids. The CDR3 loop is CASSQVGEPYEQYF. The CDR3 DNA follows: TGCGCCAGCAGCCAAGTTGGAGAGCCCTACGAGCAGTACTTC.

The rearrangement links TRBV20-1 to TRBJ1-5, with 8 bases lining up with TRBD1. V shed 6 bases, J shed 4 bases, and the junction held 5 bases outside the gene matches. The CDR3 runs 13 residues. Germline CDR1 is DFQATT and CDR2 is SNEGSKA (reference sequence). CDR3 nucleotides: TGCAGTGCGCGACAGGGGAAGAATCAGCCCCAGCATTTT. Its protein is CSARQGKNQPQHF.

At least ten counts were recorded for this clonotype. V gene TRBV19 combines with J gene TRBJ2-7; TRBD2 matches 8 bases. With 6 bases clipped from V and 5 bases from J, the junction kept 12 bases outside the gene matches. CDR1 and CDR2 (germline): LNHDA, SQIVND (reference sequence). The length of the CDR3 is 15 residues. Here the CDR3 reads CASSRGAGGSDEQYF. In nucleotides, the CDR3 is TGTGCCAGTAGCAGAGGGGCGGGAGGTTCCGACGAGCAGTACTTC.

The V call is TRBV12-3 or TRBV12-4, the J call TRBJ1-4, with 10 nucleotides matching TRBD1. V dropped 5 bases and J dropped 4; count of bases not matched to a gene: 7. The CDR3 totals 16 residues. CDR3 nucleotides: TGTGCCAGCAGTCGGGACAGGGGTCGCCTTAATGAAAAACTGTTTTTT. It translates to CASSRDRGRLNEKLFF.

This clonotype was recorded many times. The chain recombines TRBV7-9 with TRBJ2-7, with 7 bases lining up with TRBD2. Trimming at V came to 5 bases and at J to 3 bases, leaving 10 bases not matched to a gene. This CDR3 contains 15 residues. Germline CDR1 SEHNR, CDR2 FQNEAQ (reference sequence). CDR3 DNA: TGTGCCAGCAGCATAACCCAGGGAGGGGACTACGAGCAGTACTTC. Translating it yields CASSITQGGDYEQYF.

The chain employs TRBV7-9 and TRBJ2-2, with D possibly called TRBD1 or TRBD2 (5 bases each). There are 15 residues in the CDR3. The germline V and J ends were trimmed by 2 bases and 3 bases, with 10 bases remaining between them. Germline CDR1 is SEHNR and CDR2 is FQNEAQ (reference sequence). DNA for the CDR3: TGTGCCAGCAGCTTATGGGGGACCGACACCGGGGAGCTGTTTTTT. The encoded protein is CASSLWGTDTGELFF. Combining the CDR3 with reference TRBV7-9 and TRBJ2-2 gives the whole variable domain DTGVSQNPRHKITKRGQNVTFRCDPISEHNRLYWYRQTLGQGPEFLTYFQNEAQLEKSRLLSDRFSAERPKGSFSTLEIQRTEQGDSAMYLCASSLWGTDTGELFFGEGSRLTVL.

This clonotype was recorded once. A much more abundant neighbour one base away suggests this may be a read error. The V and J genes are TRBV9 and TRBJ2-3; D perhaps matches TRBD2 (7 bases). Per the germline V gene, CDR1 is SGDLS and CDR2 is YYNGEE. This CDR3 is built from 17 residues. V was pared by 0 bases and J by 2 bases, with 16 bases between. CDR3 bases: TGTGCCAGCAGCGTAGCCGGCGGGGGCCCACCCACAGATACGCAGTATTTT. This sequence encodes CASSVAGGGPPTDTQYF.

This clonotype has at least ten counts. This chain links TRBV24-1 with TRBJ2-3; 8 bases agree with TRBD1. After removal of 3 bases from V and 2 bases from J, the junction contained 9 bases not matched to a gene. Germline assignment: CDR1 KGHDR and CDR2 SFDVKD. The CDR3 has 17 residues. This CDR3 reads CATSDPWTGKNTDTQYF. CDR3 bases: TGTGCCACCAGTGATCCCTGGACAGGGAAGAACACAGATACGCAGTATTTT.

This clonotype was seen repeatedly, ten times or more. The chain recombines TRBV13 with TRBJ2-3; tentatively, D is TRBD1 (6 bases). CDR1 PRHDT and CDR2 FYEKMQ come from the germline V gene (reference sequence). The V end lost 4 bases, the J end lost 4 bases, and 18 bases lay between the germline ends. The CDR3 runs to 16 residues. CDR3 coding DNA: TGTGCCAGCAGCTCCCCACAGGGAAGGTTCCCAGATACGCAGTATTTT. It yields the protein CASSSPQGRFPDTQYF.

This clonotype was picked up many times. The V gene is TRBV13, the J gene TRBJ2-5; D gene uncertain. CDR3 length equals 14 residues. Trimming removed 4 bases at V and 4 bases at J, with 13 bases between. Germline CDR1 and CDR2: PRHDT and FYEKMQ (reference sequence). CDR3 sequence: CASSSLGFGETQYF. The CDR3 DNA sequence: TGTGCCAGCAGCTCTCTAGGGTTCGGAGAGACCCAGTACTTC.

This chain joins TRBV27 and TRBJ2-5; D ambiguous. The CDR3 loop spans 13 amino acids. Between the trimmed V and J ends, which lost 4 bases and 3 bases, there was a span of 9 bases. From germline, CDR1 is MNHEY and CDR2 SMNVEV (reference sequence). The DNA for the CDR3 is TGTGCCAGCAGTTCAGGCCCCAAAGAGACCCAGTACTTC. Its protein is CASSSGPKETQYF.

In its sample, this clonotype was seen many times. This sequence joins TRBV10-3 and TRBJ1-5; D not resolved. CDR1 ENHRY and CDR2 SYGVKD come from the germline V gene. The CDR3 covers 17 residues. V was cut by 0 bases and J by 2 bases, with 14 bases left in between. This chain's CDR3 is CAISESGPVMGNQPQHF. CDR3 coding DNA: TGTGCCATCAGTGAGTCGGGCCCCGTGATGGGCAATCAGCCCCAGCATTTT.

This clonotype was recorded many times. The chain combines TRBV2 with TRBJ1-6; 7 bases match TRBD1. This CDR3 region has 15 residues. CDR1 is SNHLY and CDR2 is FYNNEI in the germline V gene. J gave up 4 bases and V 3 bases, and 3 bases lay outside the gene matches. CDR3 DNA sequence: TGTGCCAGCAGTGAGAACAGGGGATATAATTCACCCCTCCACTTT. Its translation is CASSENRGYNSPLHF.

This clonotype was counted many times. The rearrangement links TRBV11-2 to TRBJ2-7; no reliable D call. CDR1 and CDR2 from the germline V gene are SGHAT and FQNNGV. The length of the CDR3 is 15 residues. The V end lost 4 bases, the J end lost 2 bases, and 15 bases lay between the germline ends. The CDR3, as DNA: TGTGCCAGCAGCTCCCCCATTGCATCCCCCTACGAGCAGTACTTC. It specifies CASSSPIASPYEQYF.

This clonotype has at least ten counts. The J gene is TRBJ1-3, the V gene TRBV6-1; no firm D call. Germline loops: CDR1 MNHNS, CDR2 SASEGT. This CDR3 comprises 14 residues. The ends were cut back, 8 bases at V and 10 bases at J, with 21 bases in the middle. The CDR3 spells CASPRVQAPWTIYF. The CDR3 bases are TGTGCCAGCCCGAGGGTCCAGGCCCCCTGGACCATATATTTT.

This clonotype has at least ten counts. The chain uses TRBV30 and TRBJ2-1; D gene unclear. CDR1 is GTSNPN, CDR2 SVGIG, per germline (reference sequence). The CDR3 loop spans 11 amino acids. Trimming stripped 3 bases from V and 10 bases from J, with 10 bases between. This CDR3 is CAWRMFGEQFF. Here the CDR3 DNA reads TGTGCCTGGAGAATGTTTGGGGAGCAGTTCTTC.

Ten or more counts support this clonotype. The rearrangement uses TRBV28 and TRBJ2-6, with 7 bases that match TRBD1. From germline, CDR1 is MDHEN and CDR2 SYDVKM. CDR3 length: 18 residues. Trimming took 3 bases from V and 1 from J; bases not matched to a gene: 9. CDR3 sequence: CASSFPQGPKSGANVLTF. CDR3 sequence (DNA): TGTGCCAGCAGTTTTCCACAGGGGCCAAAATCTGGGGCCAACGTCCTGACTTTC.

This clonotype showed up just a few times. A read error is possible here, since a much larger clone lies one base away. V gene TRBV28 combines with J gene TRBJ1-6, with D perhaps TRBD1 (6 bases). The CDR3 extends over 15 amino acids. Germline CDR1 MDHEN, CDR2 SYDVKM. V lost 4 bases to trimming and J lost 6 bases, with 13 bases between them. The chain's CDR3 is CASSSVGGPNSPLHF. CDR3 DNA sequence: TGTGCCAGCAGTTCGGTAGGGGGACCTAATTCACCCCTCCACTTT.

This clonotype came up many times. The genes are TRBV20-1 and TRBJ2-3; no definite D call. V was clipped by 1 base and J by 5 bases, with 10 bases between them. From germline, CDR1 is DFQATT and CDR2 SNEGSKA (reference sequence). The CDR3 covers 13 residues. As DNA, the CDR3 is TGCAGTGCTAGAGGCAAGGGAAGAGATACGCAGTATTTT. It codes for CSARGKGRDTQYF.

This clonotype has ten or more counts. This chain links TRBV7-9 with TRBJ2-7; 11 positions match TRBD2. The CDR3 runs to 16 residues. CDR1 is SEHNR and CDR2 is FQNEAQ in the germline V gene (reference sequence). V dropped 8 bases and J dropped 0; count of bases not matched to a gene: 9. Here the CDR3 DNA reads TGTGCCAGCTCGAGTAGCGGGGGGGCGAGCTCCTACGAGCAGTACTTC. Translation: CASSSSGGASSYEQYF.